Below, 26 T cell receptor beta chains from the same sample are listed, as sequenced in a study of blood T cell repertoires in COVID-19. Libraries were prepared by immunoSEQ multiplex PCR; TCRdb keeps only in-frame clonotypes and omits some of them. The sample has a few hundred thousand clones; about nine tenths are singletons. Sequenced input: PBMCs or T cells enriched from blood (not recorded which). The receptors were sampled from a man between 18 and 29 years old who had recovered from COVID-19.

The chain is built from TRBV24-1 and TRBJ1-4; 7 bases are a match to TRBD1. Germline V gene lookup returns CDR1 KGHDR and CDR2 SFDVKD. V shed 3 bases, J shed 7 bases, and the junction held 10 bases outside the gene matches. The CDR3 sequence is 16 residues long. The CDR3 nucleotides read TGTGCCACCAGTGATGCCAGACAGGGCAAGGCTGAAAAACTGTTTTTT. Its translation: CATSDARQGKAEKLFF.

The chain has TRBV5-1 and TRBJ1-4; TRBD1 might be the D (6 bases). Deletions cut 4 bases from V and 14 bases from J, with 21 bases between. Germline CDR1 reads SGHRS; CDR2 reads YFSETQ. This CDR3 has 14 residues. The CDR3: CASSNGTSAKGLFF. The CDR3 nucleotides read TGCGCCAGCAGCAACGGGACATCAGCTAAGGGGCTGTTTTTT.

The rearrangement uses TRBV3-1 (or the pseudogene TRBV3-2) and TRBJ1-3; TRBD1 matches 7 bases. Germline CDR1 and CDR2: LGHDT and YNNKEL (reference sequence). The junction had 13 bases not matched to a gene; V was cut back by 6 bases and J by 5 bases. The CDR3 totals 16 residues. This chain's CDR3 is CASSSDSGGFRNTIYF. As DNA, the CDR3 is TGTGCCAGCAGTTCAGATTCAGGGGGATTTAGAAACACCATATATTTT.

This chain links TRBV5-1 with TRBJ1-2; 8 bases are shared with TRBD1. The CDR3 runs 14 residues. V lost 3 bases to trimming and J lost 6 bases; unmatched junction nucleotides: 7. Germline CDR1 is SGHRS and CDR2 is YFSETQ. This CDR3 reads CASSSRTGRDGYTF. DNA for the CDR3: TGCGCCAGCAGCTCCCGGACAGGGAGAGATGGCTACACCTTC.

This sequence joins TRBV4-1 and TRBJ1-5, with TRBD1 matching over 8 bases. This CDR3 region has 13 residues. Germline lookup yields CDR1 MGHRA and CDR2 YSYEKL. With V trimmed by 1 base and J by 11 bases, 4 bases remained unmatched. CDR3 residues: CASSQGDRLAQHF. For the CDR3, the DNA is TGCGCCAGCAGCCAAGGGGACAGGCTGGCCCAGCATTTT.

The chain combines TRBV15 with TRBJ1-1; no clear D gene. Germline CDR1 reads LNHNV; CDR2 reads YYDKDF (reference sequence). The germline V and J ends were trimmed by 6 bases and 3 bases, with 11 bases remaining between them. This CDR3 is built from 13 residues. The DNA of the CDR3 is TGTGCCACCAGTAGGCGGGAGGACACTGAAGCTTTCTTT. Translated: CATSRREDTEAFF.

V and J are TRBV6-5 and TRBJ1-1; 7 positions match TRBD1. V trimming: 4 bases; J trimming: 11 bases; junction bases outside the gene matches: 7. Germline assignment: CDR1 MNHEY and CDR2 SVGAGI. The CDR3 runs 12 residues. The CDR3 DNA sequence: TGTGCCAGCAGTTTAGACAGGGTGGCGGCTTTCTTT. Protein sequence: CASSLDRVAAFF.

V gene TRBV3-1 (or the pseudogene TRBV3-2) combines with J gene TRBJ1-2; 7 bases fit TRBD1. The CDR3 is made up of 15 amino acids. The J segment lost 4 bases and the V segment lost 5 bases, leaving 10 bases of the junction unmatched. In germline, CDR1 is LGHDT, CDR2 YNNKEL (reference sequence). DNA for the CDR3: TGTGCCAGCAGCGGACGACAGGGTCGGTCCTATGGCTACACCTTC. Translation gives CASSGRQGRSYGYTF.

The sample holds a few counts of this clone. V usage is TRBV25-1 and J usage is TRBJ2-2; weak D call: TRBD2 (6 bases). CDR3 size: 16 residues. With 1 base removed from V and 0 bases from J, the gap between germline ends came to 9 bases. Germline V gives CDR1 MGHDK, CDR2 SYGVNS. CDR3 loop: CASSESGRTNTGELFF. DNA for the CDR3: TGTGCCAGCAGTGAATCGGGGAGGACGAACACCGGGGAGCTGTTTTTT.

The chain has TRBV13 and TRBJ1-1; TRBD1 matches 8 bases. In germline, CDR1 is PRHDT, CDR2 FYEKMQ (reference sequence). V dropped 4 bases and J dropped 0; count of bases not matched to a gene: 7. CDR3 length: 16 amino acids. Here the CDR3 reads CASSSTGATVNTEAFF. CDR3 bases: TGTGCCAGCAGCTCGACAGGGGCGACAGTGAACACTGAAGCTTTCTTT.

The J gene is TRBJ2-5, the V gene TRBV18; a possible D gene is TRBD1 (5 bases). Looked up from germline, CDR1 is KGHSH and CDR2 is LQKENI. The length of the CDR3 is 13 residues. V gave up 4 bases and J gave up 3 bases, with 9 bases separating them. CDR3 region: CASSRTREETQYF. For the CDR3, the DNA is TGTGCCAGCTCACGGACCAGGGAAGAGACCCAGTACTTC.

The gene calls are TRBV11-2 and TRBJ1-1, with D tentatively TRBD1 (5 bases). The CDR3 is made up of 14 amino acids. Trimming took 10 bases from V and 2 from J, leaving 17 bases between them. Per germline, CDR1 SGHAT and CDR2 FQNNGV. The CDR3 nucleotides are TGTGCCACCCAGCACGGACAACATAACACTGAAGCTTTCTTT. Its translation is CATQHGQHNTEAFF.

The chain joins TRBV4-1 to TRBJ2-7; 14 nucleotides match TRBD2. CDR1 is MGHRA, CDR2 YSYEKL, per germline. J lost 0 bases, V lost 2 bases, and 12 bases had no gene match. The CDR3 length is 20 residues. CDR3 loop: CASSQLGLAGGHTSSYEQYF. The CDR3 nucleotides are TGCGCCAGCAGCCAACTCGGACTAGCGGGAGGACATACGAGCTCCTACGAGCAGTACTTC.

In nucleotides, the CDR3 is TGTGCCAGCAGTTTGGGGATACCGAGCGGGGGGCTCACGCGACTGTACACTGAAGCTTTCTTT. Translated: CASSLGIPSGGLTRLYTEAFF. V is TRBV28 and J is TRBJ1-1, with D tentatively TRBD1 (6 bases). Between the trimmed V and J ends, which lost 3 bases and 3 bases, there was a span of 32 bases. This CDR3 contains 21 residues. The germline V gene encodes CDR1 MDHEN and CDR2 SYDVKM.

The chain is built from TRBV10-3 and TRBJ1-2; D remains unclear. Trimming removed 7 bases at V and 4 bases at J, with 13 bases between. In germline, CDR1 is ENHRY, CDR2 SYGVKD. This CDR3 region has 13 residues. CDR3: CAIKGGPTYGYTF. DNA for the CDR3: TGTGCCATCAAAGGCGGCCCCACCTATGGCTACACCTTC.

The gene calls are TRBV19 and TRBJ1-3; D is unclear. CDR3 length: 16 amino acids. The V gene lost 1 base and the J gene lost 2 bases, with 12 bases spanning the gap. Germline values: CDR1 LNHDA, CDR2 SQIVND (reference sequence). In DNA, the CDR3 is TGTGCCAGTAGTATAGTCGAACAGTCTACTGGAAACACCATATATTTT. Its protein product is CASSIVEQSTGNTIYF.

The V gene is TRBV3-1 (or the pseudogene TRBV3-2), the J gene TRBJ2-2; 8 nucleotides line up with TRBD2. This CDR3 region has 16 residues. CDR1 and CDR2 (germline): LGHDT, YNNKEL (reference sequence). J gave up 3 bases and V 0 bases, and 3 bases lay outside the gene matches. The CDR3 spells CASSQDGLAHTGELFF. The CDR3 DNA reads TGTGCCAGCAGCCAAGACGGACTAGCTCACACCGGGGAGCTGTTTTTT.

The chain recombines TRBV21-1 with TRBJ2-5; the table's D call, TRBD2, has no DNA check behind it. TRBV21-1 constitutes a pseudogene. This CDR3 contains 15 residues. The CDR3 loop is CASSKKTSGRQTQYF. CDR3 in DNA: TGTGCCAGCAGCAAAAAGACTAGCGGGAGACAGACCCAGTACTTC.

This chain joins TRBV4-1 and TRBJ2-3, with no clear D. The CDR3 consists of 15 residues. Germline V gene sequence: CDR1 MGHRA, CDR2 YSYEKL. Trimming removed 1 base at V and 4 bases at J, with 12 bases between. The CDR3 nucleotides read TGCGCCAGCAGCCAAGGACGTCAGCGTCCAGATACGCAGTATTTT. This translates into CASSQGRQRPDTQYF.

A single count supports this clone. V usage is TRBV12-3 or TRBV12-4 and J usage is TRBJ1-2; TRBD1 is a possible D gene (5 bases). Trimming cost V 3 bases and J 7 bases, with 9 bases left between them. The CDR3 is made up of 12 amino acids. CDR3 loop: CASSLRDGGYTF. The DNA of the CDR3 is TGTGCCAGCAGTTTGCGGGACGGTGGCTACACCTTC.

This chain connects TRBV5-1 to TRBJ2-3; TRBD2 is a possible D gene (6 bases). The CDR3 is made up of 14 amino acids. Trimming shortened V by 3 bases and J by 3 bases, and 11 bases separated the two germline ends. Per the germline V gene, CDR1 is SGHRS and CDR2 is YFSETQ. The CDR3 sequence: CASSSLGGTDTQYF. The CDR3 DNA reads as TGCGCCAGCAGCTCCCTGGGGGGAACAGATACGCAGTATTTT.

The chain employs TRBV11-3 and TRBJ2-3, with D perhaps matching TRBD2 (6 bases). CDR3 length: 15 amino acids. Germline loops: CDR1 SGHNT, CDR2 YENEEA. V lost 5 bases to trimming and J lost 4 bases, with 16 bases between them. CDR3: CASSPPGLGADTQYF. The CDR3 nucleotides read TGTGCCAGCAGCCCCCCGGGACTCGGAGCAGATACGCAGTATTTT.

V gene TRBV21-1 combines with J gene TRBJ2-7; the listed D gene, TRBD1, was not tested against the DNA. TRBV21-1 is noted as a pseudogene. This CDR3 has 16 residues. The CDR3 sequence: CASSTRRPLGLYEQYF. The CDR3 DNA is TGTGCCAGCAGCACAAGACGGCCCCTTGGGCTTTACGAGCAGTACTTC.

The chain is built from TRBV6-5 and TRBJ1-5; D is ambiguous. The CDR3 runs to 13 residues. Germline V gives CDR1 MNHEY, CDR2 SVGAGI. V lost 6 bases to trimming and J lost 0 bases, with 6 bases between them. This CDR3 reads CASRGLSNQPQHF. CDR3 nucleotides: TGTGCCAGCAGAGGACTTAGCAATCAGCCCCAGCATTTT.

V gene TRBV27 combines with J gene TRBJ2-5; TRBD2 matches at 9 bases. The CDR3 sequence is 15 residues long. J lost 4 bases, V lost 4 bases, and 7 bases had no gene match. Germline loops: CDR1 MNHEY, CDR2 SMNVEV (reference sequence). CDR3 protein: CASSSVAGVGETQYF. CDR3 nucleotides: TGTGCCAGCAGTTCGGTAGCGGGAGTAGGAGAGACCCAGTACTTC.

J is TRBJ2-1 and V is TRBV7-8; D ambiguous. Germline assignment: CDR1 SGHVS and CDR2 FQNEAQ. There are 14 residues in the CDR3. V was clipped by 0 bases and J by 6 bases, with 9 bases between them. As DNA, the CDR3 is TGTGCCAGCAGCTTAGCCGTTTCGGGCAATGAGCAGTTCTTC. This encodes CASSLAVSGNEQFF.